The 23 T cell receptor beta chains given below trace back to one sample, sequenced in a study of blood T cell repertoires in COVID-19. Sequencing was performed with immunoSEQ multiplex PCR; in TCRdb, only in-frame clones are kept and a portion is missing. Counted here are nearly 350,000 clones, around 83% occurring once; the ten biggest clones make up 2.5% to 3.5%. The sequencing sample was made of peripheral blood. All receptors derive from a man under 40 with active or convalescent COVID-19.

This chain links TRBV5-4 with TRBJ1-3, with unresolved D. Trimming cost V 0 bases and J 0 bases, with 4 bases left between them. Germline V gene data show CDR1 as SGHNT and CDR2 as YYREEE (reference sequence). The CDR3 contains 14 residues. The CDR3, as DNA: TGTGCCAGCAGCTTGGACAGCTCTGGAAACACCATATATTTT. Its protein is CASSLDSSGNTIYF.

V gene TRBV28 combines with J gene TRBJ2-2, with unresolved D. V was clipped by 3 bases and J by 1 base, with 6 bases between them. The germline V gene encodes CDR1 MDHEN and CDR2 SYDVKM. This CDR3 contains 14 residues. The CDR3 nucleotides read TGTGCCAGCAGTTTTTCCAGGAACACCGGGGAGCTGTTTTTT. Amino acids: CASSFSRNTGELFF.

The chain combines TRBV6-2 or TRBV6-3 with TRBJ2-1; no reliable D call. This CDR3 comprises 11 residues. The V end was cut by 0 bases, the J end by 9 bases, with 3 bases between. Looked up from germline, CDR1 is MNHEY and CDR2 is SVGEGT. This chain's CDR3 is CASSYSGEQFF. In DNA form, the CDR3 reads TGTGCCAGCAGTTACTCCGGTGAGCAGTTCTTC.

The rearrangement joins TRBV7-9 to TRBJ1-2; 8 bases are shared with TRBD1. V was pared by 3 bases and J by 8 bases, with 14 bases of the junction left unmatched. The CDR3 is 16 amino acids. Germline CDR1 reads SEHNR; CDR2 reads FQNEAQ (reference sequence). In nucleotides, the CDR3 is TGTGCCAGCAGCTTCCTCATCTGGACAGGGAGAGAGGGCTACACCTTC. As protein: CASSFLIWTGREGYTF. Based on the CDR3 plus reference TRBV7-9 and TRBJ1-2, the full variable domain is DTGVSQNPRHKITKRGQNVTFRCDPISEHNRLYWYRQTLGQGPEFLTYFQNEAQLEKSRLLSDRFSAERPKGSFSTLEIQRTEQGDSAMYLCASSFLIWTGREGYTFGSGTRLTVV.

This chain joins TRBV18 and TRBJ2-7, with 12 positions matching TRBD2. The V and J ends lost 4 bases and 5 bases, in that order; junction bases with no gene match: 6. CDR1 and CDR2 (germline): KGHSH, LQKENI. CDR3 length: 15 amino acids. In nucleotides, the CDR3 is TGTGCCAGCTCACTGACTAGCGGGAGCGGCGACGAGCAGTACTTC. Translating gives CASSLTSGSGDEQYF.

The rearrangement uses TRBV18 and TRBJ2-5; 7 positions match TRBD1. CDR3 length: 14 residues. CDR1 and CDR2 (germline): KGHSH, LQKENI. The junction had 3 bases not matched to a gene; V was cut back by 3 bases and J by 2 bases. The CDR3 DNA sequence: TGTGCCAGCTCACCTGGGGACAGACAAGAGACCCAGTACTTC. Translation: CASSPGDRQETQYF.

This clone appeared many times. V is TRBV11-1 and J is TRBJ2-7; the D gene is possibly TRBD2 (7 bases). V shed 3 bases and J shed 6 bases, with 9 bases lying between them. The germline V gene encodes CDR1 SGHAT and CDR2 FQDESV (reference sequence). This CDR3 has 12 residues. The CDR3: CASSFGGREQYF. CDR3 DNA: TGTGCCAGCAGCTTCGGGGGGCGCGAGCAGTACTTC.

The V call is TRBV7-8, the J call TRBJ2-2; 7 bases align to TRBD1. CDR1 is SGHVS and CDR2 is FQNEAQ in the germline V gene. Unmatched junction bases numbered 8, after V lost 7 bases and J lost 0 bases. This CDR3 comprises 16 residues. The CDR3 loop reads CASKLSTGPNTGELFF. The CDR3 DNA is TGTGCCAGCAAGTTATCGACAGGGCCGAACACCGGGGAGCTGTTTTTT.

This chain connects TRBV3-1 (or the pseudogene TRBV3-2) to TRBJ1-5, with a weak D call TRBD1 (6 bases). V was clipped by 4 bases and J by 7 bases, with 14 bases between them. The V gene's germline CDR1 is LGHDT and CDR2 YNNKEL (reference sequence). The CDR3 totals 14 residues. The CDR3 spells CASSPTQGNQPQHF. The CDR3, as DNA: TGTGCCAGCAGCCCAACACAGGGAAACCAGCCCCAGCATTTT.

This CDR3 is CASSQGWAEQYF. In DNA, the CDR3 is TGTGCCAGCAGCCAAGGGTGGGCCGAGCAGTACTTC. This chain uses TRBV3-1 (or the pseudogene TRBV3-2) with TRBJ2-7; D is unclear. Germline V gives CDR1 LGHDT, CDR2 YNNKEL (reference sequence). There are 12 residues in the CDR3. Trimming cost V 1 base and J 6 bases, with 7 bases left between them.

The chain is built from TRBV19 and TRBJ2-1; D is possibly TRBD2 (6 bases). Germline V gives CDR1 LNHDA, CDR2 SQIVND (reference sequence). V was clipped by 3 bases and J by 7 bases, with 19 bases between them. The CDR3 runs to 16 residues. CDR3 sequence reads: CASSIDGRPGDNEQFF. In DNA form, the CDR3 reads TGTGCCAGTAGTATCGACGGACGCCCGGGGGATAATGAGCAGTTCTTC.

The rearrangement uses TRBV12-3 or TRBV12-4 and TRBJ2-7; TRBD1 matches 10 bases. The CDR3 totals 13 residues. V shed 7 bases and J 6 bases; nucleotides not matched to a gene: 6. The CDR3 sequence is CASISGTGAEQYF. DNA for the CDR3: TGTGCCAGCATCTCCGGGACAGGGGCCGAGCAGTACTTC.

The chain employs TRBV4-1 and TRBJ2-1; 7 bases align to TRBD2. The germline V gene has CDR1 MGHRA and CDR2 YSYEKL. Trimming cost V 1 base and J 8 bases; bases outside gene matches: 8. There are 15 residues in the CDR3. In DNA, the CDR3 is TGCGCCAGCAGCCAAGGACTAGCAATCGGCCATGAGCAGTTCTTC. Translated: CASSQGLAIGHEQFF.

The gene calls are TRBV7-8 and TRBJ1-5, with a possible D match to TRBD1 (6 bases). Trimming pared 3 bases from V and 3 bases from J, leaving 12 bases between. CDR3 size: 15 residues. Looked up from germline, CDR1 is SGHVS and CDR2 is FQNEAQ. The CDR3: CASSLGAGYNQPQHF. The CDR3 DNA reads TGTGCCAGCAGCTTGGGGGCCGGCTACAATCAGCCCCAGCATTTT.

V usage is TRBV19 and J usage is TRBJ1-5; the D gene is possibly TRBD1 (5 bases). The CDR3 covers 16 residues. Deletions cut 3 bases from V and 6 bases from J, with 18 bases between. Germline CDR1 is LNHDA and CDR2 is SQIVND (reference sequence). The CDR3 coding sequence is TGTGCCAGTAGTATTGTGATGGGGCAGGGCGGTCAGCCCCAGCATTTT. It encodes CASSIVMGQGGQPQHF.

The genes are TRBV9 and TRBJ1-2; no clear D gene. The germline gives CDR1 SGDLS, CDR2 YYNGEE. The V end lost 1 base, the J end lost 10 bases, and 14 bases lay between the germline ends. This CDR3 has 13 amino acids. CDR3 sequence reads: CASSVIGWADYTF. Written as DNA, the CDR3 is TGTGCCAGCAGCGTAATCGGTTGGGCAGACTACACCTTC.

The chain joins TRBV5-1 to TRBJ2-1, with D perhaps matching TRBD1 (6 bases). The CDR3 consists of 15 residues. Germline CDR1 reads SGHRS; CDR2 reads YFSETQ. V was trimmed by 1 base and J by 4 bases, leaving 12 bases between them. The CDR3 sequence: CASSLIQGGYNEQFF. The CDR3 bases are TGCGCCAGCAGCTTGATACAGGGTGGTTACAATGAGCAGTTCTTC.

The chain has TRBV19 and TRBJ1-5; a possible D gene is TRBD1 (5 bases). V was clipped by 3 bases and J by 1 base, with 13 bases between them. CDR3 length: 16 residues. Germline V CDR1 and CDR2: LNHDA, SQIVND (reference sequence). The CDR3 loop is CASSIQGPGSNQPQHF. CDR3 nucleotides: TGTGCCAGTAGTATCCAGGGTCCTGGGAGCAATCAGCCCCAGCATTTT.

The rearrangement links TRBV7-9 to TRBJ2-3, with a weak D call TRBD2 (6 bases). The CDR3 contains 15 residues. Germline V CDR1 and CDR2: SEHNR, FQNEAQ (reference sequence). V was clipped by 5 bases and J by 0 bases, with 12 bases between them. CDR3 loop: CASSPSSGSTDTQYF. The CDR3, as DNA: TGTGCCAGCAGCCCCTCAAGCGGGAGCACAGATACGCAGTATTTT.

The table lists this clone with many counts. Written as DNA, the CDR3 is TGTGCCAGCAGCCAAGGGGGGGACAGGGTTTACGAGCAGTACTTC. Translating it yields CASSQGGDRVYEQYF. The genes are TRBV4-2 and TRBJ2-7; 9 bases match TRBD1. This CDR3 spans 15 amino acids. V lost 1 base and J lost 4; bases outside the gene matches: 5. The V gene's germline CDR1 is LGHNA and CDR2 YNFKEQ.

The CDR3 region has the DNA TGTGCCAGCAGCCCAAAGAGTGAGGGCGGACCCCTCCACTTT. Translating gives CASSPKSEGGPLHF. The rearrangement joins TRBV7-9 to TRBJ1-6, with D hard to call. CDR1 and CDR2 from the germline V gene are SEHNR and FQNEAQ (reference sequence). The germline V and J ends were trimmed by 5 bases and 12 bases, with 17 bases remaining between them. The CDR3 consists of 14 residues.

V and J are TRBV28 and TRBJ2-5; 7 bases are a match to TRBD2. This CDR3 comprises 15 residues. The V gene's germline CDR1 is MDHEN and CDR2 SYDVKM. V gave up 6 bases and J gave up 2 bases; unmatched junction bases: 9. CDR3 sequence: CASRPMGLMQETQYF. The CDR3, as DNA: TGTGCCAGCAGACCAATGGGACTAATGCAAGAGACCCAGTACTTC.

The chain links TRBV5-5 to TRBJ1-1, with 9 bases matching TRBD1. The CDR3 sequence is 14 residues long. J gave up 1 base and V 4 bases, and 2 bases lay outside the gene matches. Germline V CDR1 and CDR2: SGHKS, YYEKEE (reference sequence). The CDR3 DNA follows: TGTGCCAGCAGCCCGGGACAGGGGAACACTGAAGCTTTCTTT. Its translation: CASSPGQGNTEAFF.